Listed here are 8 T cell receptor beta chains from one sample, sequenced in a study of cytomegalovirus exposure and HLA in healthy donors. Primers for the PCR totalled 60 Vbeta and 13 Jbeta. Using immunoSEQ multiplex PCR, the repertoire was profiled, and TCRdb retains in-frame clones only, with some absent. The table records about 150,000 clones, around 70% of them present only once. Sequenced sample: PBMCs. These receptors were obtained from a young man in good health and CMV-seronegative.

CDR3 residues: CAAIGTQNTEAFF. Here the CDR3 DNA reads TGTGCCGCGATCGGGACACAGAACACTGAAGCTTTCTTT. The chain has TRBV19 and TRBJ1-1; TRBD1 might be the D (6 bases). V gave up 11 bases and J gave up 1 base, with 14 bases separating them. Germline values: CDR1 LNHDA, CDR2 SQIVND (reference sequence). The length of the CDR3 is 13 residues.

This clone is a singleton in its sample. CDR3 DNA: TGTGCCAGCAGTTTAAGGTTAGCGGGGGGTCAGTACGAGCAGTACTTC. Amino acid sequence: CASSLRLAGGQYEQYF. The chain uses TRBV28 and TRBJ2-7; 10 bases fit TRBD2. The germline V gene has CDR1 MDHEN and CDR2 SYDVKM. Trimming cost V 2 bases and J 4 bases; bases outside gene matches: 8. The CDR3 runs to 16 residues.

This clone was counted once. The chain joins TRBV18 to TRBJ1-1; 7 bases match TRBD1. CDR3 length equals 16 residues. Germline V gene sequence: CDR1 KGHSH, CDR2 LQKENI. The V segment lost 4 bases and the J segment 5 bases; nucleotides outside the gene matches: 13. The CDR3 here is CASSQTILQDRTEAFF. In nucleotides, the CDR3 is TGTGCCAGCTCACAGACCATACTACAGGACAGGACTGAAGCTTTCTTT.

The table lists this clone with a few counts. CDR3 bases: TGTGCCAGCAGCCCGAGACTAACAGATACGCAGTATTTT. Translated, it gives CASSPRLTDTQYF. This rearrangement joins TRBV14 to TRBJ2-3, with a possible D match to TRBD2 (5 bases). V was trimmed by 4 bases and J by 3 bases, leaving 8 bases between them. The V gene's germline CDR1 is SGHDN and CDR2 FVKESK. The CDR3 extends over 13 amino acids.

The chain couples TRBV6-6 to TRBJ2-7; 9 bases align to TRBD2. The CDR3 has 13 amino acids. The V and J ends lost 8 bases and 3 bases, in that order; junction bases with no gene match: 5. CDR1 is MNHNY and CDR2 is SVGAGI in the germline V gene (reference sequence). CDR3 sequence reads: CASGVAGDYEQYF. CDR3 nucleotides: TGTGCCAGCGGAGTAGCGGGGGACTACGAGCAGTACTTC.

This chain uses TRBV11-3 with TRBJ2-2, with 8 nucleotides matching TRBD1. The CDR3 has 17 residues. Germline V gene data show CDR1 as SGHNT and CDR2 as YENEEA. J lost 8 bases, V lost 0 bases, and 11 bases had no gene match. The DNA of the CDR3 is TGTGCCAGCAGCTTAGACCCCCTGCAGGGGGCAGGGGGGGAGCTGTTTTTT. Its translation is CASSLDPLQGAGGELFF.

The chain recombines TRBV5-1 with TRBJ2-2; the match to TRBD1 covers 10 bases. Per the germline V gene, CDR1 is SGHRS and CDR2 is YFSETQ. Trimming at V came to 0 bases and at J to 3 bases, leaving 5 bases not matched to a gene. The CDR3 has 17 residues. The CDR3 coding sequence is TGCGCCAGCAGCTTGGGGCCGGGACAGGGGTACACCGGGGAGCTGTTTTTT. Residues: CASSLGPGQGYTGELFF.

This chain connects TRBV5-8 to TRBJ2-7; a weak D match, TRBD1 (6 bases). CDR1 is SGHTS, CDR2 YDEGEE, per germline. V was pared by 4 bases and J by 3 bases, with 14 bases between. The CDR3 runs to 14 residues. The CDR3 bases are TGTGCCAGCAGCCCACAGGGATGGGTCTACGAGCAGTACTTC. This gives the protein CASSPQGWVYEQYF. Using reference TRBV5-8 and TRBJ2-7 for the parts outside the CDR3, the full variable domain is EAGVTQSPTHLIKTRGQQATLRCSPISGHTSVYWYQQALGLGLQFLLWYDEGEERNRGNFPPRFSGRQFPNYSSELNVNALELEDSALYLCASSPQGWVYEQYFGPGTRLTVT.